These 14 T cell receptor beta chains came from one sample sequenced in a study of control samples from healthy donors and cancer patients. TCRdb's copy holds only in-frame clones and misses some; the assay was immunoSEQ multiplex PCR. The sample lists roughly 50,000 clones; approximately 94% were seen once. Source material: PBMCs. The receptor set was obtained from a man between 25 and 39 years old with colorectal cancer.

The chain links TRBV5-6 to TRBJ2-7; TRBD2 might be the D (6 bases). Germline CDR1 SGHDT, CDR2 YYEEEE. There are 15 residues in the CDR3. Trimming took off 4 bases at V and 8 bases at J, with 22 bases between the two ends. CDR3: CASSQLGGLSDKQYF. The CDR3, as DNA: TGTGCCAGCAGCCAACTCGGGGGACTGTCGGACAAGCAGTACTTC.

CDR3 amino acids: CASSSLKLSYNEQFF. In DNA, the CDR3 is TGTGCCAGCAGCTCACTTAAACTCTCCTACAATGAGCAGTTCTTC. This chain connects TRBV7-8 to TRBJ2-1; D remains ambiguous. CDR1 SGHVS and CDR2 FQNEAQ come from the germline V gene. The length of the CDR3 is 15 residues. V shed 4 bases and J shed 0 bases, with 10 bases lying between them.

The CDR3 is CASSAWGSNYEQYV. CDR3 DNA: TGTGCCAGCAGTGCGTGGGGGAGTAACTACGAGCAGTACGTC. The genes are TRBV2 and TRBJ2-7; D possibly uses TRBD1 or TRBD2 (5 bases each). Per germline, CDR1 SNHLY and CDR2 FYNNEI. The CDR3 runs to 14 residues. Trimming left V 4 bases short and J 3 bases short, with 13 bases between.

The chain uses TRBV6-5 and TRBJ2-7; 7 bases line up with TRBD1. The CDR3 contains 15 residues. Germline V gene lookup returns CDR1 MNHEY and CDR2 SVGAGI. Trimming at V came to 6 bases and at J to 1 base, leaving 9 bases not matched to a gene. CDR3: CASSRHTGQSYEQYV. The CDR3 nucleotides are TGTGCCAGCAGCCGGCATACGGGACAGTCCTACGAGCAGTACGTC.

The J gene is TRBJ1-1, the V gene TRBV30; TRBD1 agrees at 8 bases. Per germline, CDR1 GTSNPN and CDR2 SVGIG (reference sequence). The CDR3 length is 13 residues. J lost 1 base, V lost 2 bases, and 0 bases had no gene match. The CDR3 spells CAWSTGGNTEAFF. As DNA, the CDR3 is TGTGCCTGGAGTACAGGGGGGAACACTGAAGCTTTCTTT.

The chain joins TRBV13 to TRBJ2-6, with unresolved D. The CDR3 sequence is 16 residues long. V was trimmed by 5 bases and J by 3 bases, leaving 14 bases between them. Germline V lookup: CDR1 PRHDT, CDR2 FYEKMQ (reference sequence). The CDR3 nucleotides read TGTGCCAGCAGCATCCAGAACAGAGGTGGGGCCAACGTCCTGACTTTC. Protein sequence: CASSIQNRGGANVLTF. The full variable domain, rest sourced from reference TRBV13 and TRBJ2-6, is AAGVIQSPRHLIKEKRETATLKCYPIPRHDTVYWYQQGPGQDPQFLISFYEKMQSDKGSIPDRFSAQQFSDYHSELNMSSLELGDSALYFCASSIQNRGGANVLTFGAGSRLTVL.

The chain uses TRBV19 and TRBJ2-1; the D call may be TRBD1 or TRBD2 (5 bases each). Trimming took off 7 bases at V and 5 bases at J, with 12 bases between the two ends. This CDR3 has 13 residues. Germline V gene data show CDR1 as LNHDA and CDR2 as SQIVND (reference sequence). The CDR3 region has the DNA TGTGCCAGTACCGCACTAGGGGACAATGAGCAGTTCTTC. Translated, it gives CASTALGDNEQFF.

V and J are TRBV5-5 and TRBJ2-7; maybe TRBD2 (5 bases). The CDR3 has 16 amino acids. Trimming removed 3 bases from V and 0 bases from J, with 16 bases in between. Germline CDR1 reads SGHKS; CDR2 reads YYEKEE (reference sequence). The CDR3 region has the DNA TGTGCCAGCAGCTCCTACGTGGACTCCAACTCCTACGAGCAGTACTTC. Residues: CASSSYVDSNSYEQYF.

The CDR3 sequence is CASSLRVAGVNTGELFF. The CDR3 bases are TGTGCCAGCAGCCTGAGGGTAGCGGGGGTCAACACCGGGGAGCTGTTTTTT. J is TRBJ2-2 and V is TRBV5-4; 9 bases are shared with TRBD2. Germline V gene sequence: CDR1 SGHNT, CDR2 YYREEE (reference sequence). The CDR3 contains 17 residues. V lost 4 bases, J lost 2 bases, and 9 bases stayed unmatched.

The chain carries TRBV5-8 and TRBJ2-7; 9 bases are a match to TRBD1. The germline V gene has CDR1 SGHTS and CDR2 YDEGEE. Trimming took 4 bases from V and 7 from J; bases not matched to a gene: 9. The CDR3 is 14 amino acids. CDR3 nucleotide sequence: TGTGCCAGCAGCACCGGGACAGGGAACAATGAGCAGTACTTC. Translated, it gives CASSTGTGNNEQYF.

This chain joins TRBV10-3 and TRBJ2-7; 8 positions agree with TRBD1. The CDR3 has 14 amino acids. V gave up 2 bases and J gave up 3 bases; unmatched junction bases: 3. CDR1 and CDR2 from the germline V gene are ENHRY and SYGVKD. The CDR3 sequence is CAISEETGGYEQYF. The CDR3 bases are TGTGCCATCAGTGAGGAAACAGGGGGCTACGAGCAGTACTTC.

CDR3 amino acids: CASSETRSFSYNEQFF. Written as DNA, the CDR3 is TGTGCCAGTAGTGAGACTCGATCATTCTCCTACAATGAGCAGTTCTTC. The genes are TRBV19 and TRBJ2-1, with D hard to call. The CDR3 runs 16 residues. V gave up 5 bases and J gave up 0 bases, with 14 bases separating them. Germline-derived CDR1 and CDR2 are LNHDA and SQIVND (reference sequence). Full variable domain (missing parts from reference TRBV19 and TRBJ2-1): DGGITQSPKYLFRKEGQNVTLSCEQNLNHDAMYWYRQDPGQGLRLIYYSQIVNDFQKGDIAEGYSVSREKKESFPLTVTSAQKNPTAFYLCASSETRSFSYNEQFFGPGTRLTVL.

This chain links TRBV7-2 with TRBJ1-2, with a tentative D call TRBD1 (5 bases). The V gene lost 5 bases and the J gene lost 4 bases, with 14 bases spanning the gap. Germline CDR1 reads SGHTA; CDR2 reads FQGNSA. The CDR3 contains 14 residues. CDR3: CASSRGVGTYGYTF. The CDR3 nucleotides read TGTGCCAGCAGCCGTGGGGTGGGGACCTATGGCTACACCTTC.

This chain connects TRBV7-2 to TRBJ1-3, with D hard to call. Looked up from germline, CDR1 is SGHTA and CDR2 is FQGNSA. The CDR3 is 11 amino acids. CDR3 sequence: CGLDSGNTIYF. DNA for the CDR3: TGTGGACTCGACTCTGGAAACACCATATATTTT.